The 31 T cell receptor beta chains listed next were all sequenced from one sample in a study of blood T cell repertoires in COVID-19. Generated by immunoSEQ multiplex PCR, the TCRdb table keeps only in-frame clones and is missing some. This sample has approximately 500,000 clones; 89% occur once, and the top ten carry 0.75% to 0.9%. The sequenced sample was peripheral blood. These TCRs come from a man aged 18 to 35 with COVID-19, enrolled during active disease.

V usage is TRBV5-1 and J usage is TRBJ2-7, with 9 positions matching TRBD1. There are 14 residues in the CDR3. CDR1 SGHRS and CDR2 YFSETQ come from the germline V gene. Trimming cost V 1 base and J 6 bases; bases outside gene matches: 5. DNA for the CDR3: TGCGCCAGCAGCTTGCCGGGACAGGGCACCGAGCAGTACTTC. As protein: CASSLPGQGTEQYF.

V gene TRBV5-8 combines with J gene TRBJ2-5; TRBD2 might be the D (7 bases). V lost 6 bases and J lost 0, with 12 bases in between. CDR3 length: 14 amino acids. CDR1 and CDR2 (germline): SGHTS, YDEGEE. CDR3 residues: CASNRGGHQETQYF. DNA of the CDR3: TGTGCCAGCAATAGGGGGGGGCACCAAGAGACCCAGTACTTC.

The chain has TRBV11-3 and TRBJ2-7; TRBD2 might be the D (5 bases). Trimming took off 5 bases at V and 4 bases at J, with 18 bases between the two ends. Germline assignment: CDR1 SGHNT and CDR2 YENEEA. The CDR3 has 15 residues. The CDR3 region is CASSPPRSGGYEQYF. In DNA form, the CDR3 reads TGTGCCAGCAGCCCCCCTAGGAGCGGCGGGTACGAGCAGTACTTC.

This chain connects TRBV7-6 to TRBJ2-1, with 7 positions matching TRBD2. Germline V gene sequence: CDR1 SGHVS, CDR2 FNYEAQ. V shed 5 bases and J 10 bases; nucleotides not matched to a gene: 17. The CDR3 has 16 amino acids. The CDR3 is CASSPQAGGRTREQFF. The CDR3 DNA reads TGTGCCAGCAGCCCACAGGCTGGCGGGAGAACTCGGGAGCAGTTCTTC.

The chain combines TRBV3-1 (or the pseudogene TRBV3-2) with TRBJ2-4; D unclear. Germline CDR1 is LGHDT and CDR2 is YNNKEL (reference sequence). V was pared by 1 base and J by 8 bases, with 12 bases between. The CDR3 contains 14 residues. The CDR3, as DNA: TGTGCCAGCAGCCAAGGAATGATCACGGACATTCAGTACTTC. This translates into CASSQGMITDIQYF.

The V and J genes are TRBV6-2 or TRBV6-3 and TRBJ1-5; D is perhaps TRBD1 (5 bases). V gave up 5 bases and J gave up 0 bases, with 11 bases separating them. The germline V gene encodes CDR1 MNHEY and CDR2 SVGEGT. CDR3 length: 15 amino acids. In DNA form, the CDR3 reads TGTGCCAGCAGTCACCCCGGGGGTAGCAATCAGCCCCAGCATTTT. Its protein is CASSHPGGSNQPQHF.

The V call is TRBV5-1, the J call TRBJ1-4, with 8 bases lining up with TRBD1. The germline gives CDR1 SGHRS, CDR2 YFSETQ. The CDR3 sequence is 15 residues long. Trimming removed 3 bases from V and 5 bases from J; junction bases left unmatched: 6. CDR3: CASSSATGGNEKLFF. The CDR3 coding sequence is TGCGCCAGCAGCTCAGCTACAGGGGGGAATGAAAAACTGTTTTTT. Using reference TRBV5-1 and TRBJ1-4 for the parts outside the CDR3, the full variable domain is KAGVTQTPRYLIKTRGQQVTLSCSPISGHRSVSWYQQTPGQGLQFLFEYFSETQRNKGNFPGRFSGRQFSNSRSEMNVSTLELGDSALYLCASSSATGGNEKLFFGSGTQLSVL.

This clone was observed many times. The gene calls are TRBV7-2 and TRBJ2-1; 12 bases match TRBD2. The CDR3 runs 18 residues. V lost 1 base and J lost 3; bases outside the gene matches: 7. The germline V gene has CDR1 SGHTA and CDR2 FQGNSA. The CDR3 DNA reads TGTGCCAGCAGCTTAGAGGGCACTAGCGGGAGGTACTACAATGAGCAGTTCTTC. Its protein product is CASSLEGTSGRYYNEQFF.

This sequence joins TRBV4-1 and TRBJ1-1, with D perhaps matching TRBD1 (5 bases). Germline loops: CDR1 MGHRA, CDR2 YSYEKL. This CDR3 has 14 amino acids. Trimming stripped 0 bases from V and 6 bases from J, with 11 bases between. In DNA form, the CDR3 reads TGCGCCAGCAGCCAAGATAGCGGGGGATCTGAAGCTTTCTTT. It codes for CASSQDSGGSEAFF.

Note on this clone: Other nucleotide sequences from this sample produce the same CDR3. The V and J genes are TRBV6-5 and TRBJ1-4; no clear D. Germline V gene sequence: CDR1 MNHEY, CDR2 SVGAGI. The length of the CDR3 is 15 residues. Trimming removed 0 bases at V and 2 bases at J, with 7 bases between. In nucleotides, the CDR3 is TGTGCCAGCAGTTACTCGGCGGGTACTAATGAAAAACTGTTTTTT. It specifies CASSYSAGTNEKLFF.

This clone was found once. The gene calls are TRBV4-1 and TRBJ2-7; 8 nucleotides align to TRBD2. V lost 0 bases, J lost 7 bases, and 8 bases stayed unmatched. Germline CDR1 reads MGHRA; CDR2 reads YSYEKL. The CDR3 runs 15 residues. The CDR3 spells CASSQEPAGVGEQYF. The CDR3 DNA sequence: TGCGCCAGCAGCCAAGAGCCAGCGGGAGTAGGAGAGCAGTACTTC.

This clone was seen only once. The CDR3 reads CASSLAGRGHTVYF. The CDR3 bases are TGTGCCAGCAGCTTGGCTGGCAGGGGGCATACGGTATACTTC. V and J are TRBV5-6 and TRBJ2-5; 8 bases match TRBD1. The CDR3 sequence is 14 residues long. Trimming at V came to 0 bases and at J to 14 bases, leaving 12 bases not matched to a gene. The germline V gene has CDR1 SGHDT and CDR2 YYEEEE.

The CDR3 region is CASSLVGTDTQYF. The CDR3 nucleotides are TGTGCCAGCAGCTTGGTCGGTACAGATACGCAGTATTTT. The chain combines TRBV7-9 with TRBJ2-3; D unresolved. V gave up 3 bases and J gave up 3 bases, with 7 bases separating them. Germline V CDR1 and CDR2: SEHNR, FQNEAQ (reference sequence). The CDR3 sequence is 13 residues long.

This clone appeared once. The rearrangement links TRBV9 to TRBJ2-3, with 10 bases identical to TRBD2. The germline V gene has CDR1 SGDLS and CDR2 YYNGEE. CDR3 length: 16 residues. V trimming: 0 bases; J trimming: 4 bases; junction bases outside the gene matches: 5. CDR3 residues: CASSVGSGRVPDTQYF. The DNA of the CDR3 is TGTGCCAGCAGCGTAGGAAGCGGGAGGGTCCCAGATACGCAGTATTTT.

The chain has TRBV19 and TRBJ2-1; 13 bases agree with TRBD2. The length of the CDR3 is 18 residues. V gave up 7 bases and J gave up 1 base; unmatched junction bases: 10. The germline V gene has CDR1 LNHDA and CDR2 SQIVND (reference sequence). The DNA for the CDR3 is TGTGCCAGTAAAAGTAGGACTAGCGGGAGTTCATCCTACAATGAGCAGTTCTTC. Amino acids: CASKSRTSGSSSYNEQFF.

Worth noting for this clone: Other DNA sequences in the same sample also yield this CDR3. The CDR3: CASSRSGANVLTF. The DNA of the CDR3 is TGTGCCAGCAGCCGCTCTGGGGCCAACGTCCTGACTTTC. The J gene is TRBJ2-6, the V gene TRBV6-5; D is uncertain. This CDR3 region has 13 residues. V was cut by 6 bases and J by 0 bases, with 3 bases left in between. Germline loops: CDR1 MNHEY, CDR2 SVGAGI.

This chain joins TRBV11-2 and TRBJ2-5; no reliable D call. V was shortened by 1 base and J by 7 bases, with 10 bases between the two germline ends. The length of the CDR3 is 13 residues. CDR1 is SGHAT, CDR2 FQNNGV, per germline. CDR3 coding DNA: TGTGCCAGCAGCTTAGGTGGCCGATGGACCCAGTACTTC. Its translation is CASSLGGRWTQYF.

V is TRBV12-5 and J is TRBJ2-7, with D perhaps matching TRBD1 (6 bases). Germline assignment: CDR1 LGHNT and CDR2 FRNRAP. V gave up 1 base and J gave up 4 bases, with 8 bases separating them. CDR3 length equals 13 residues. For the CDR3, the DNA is TGTGCTAGTGGTTTGGGCACAGGGTACGAGCAGTACTTC. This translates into CASGLGTGYEQYF.

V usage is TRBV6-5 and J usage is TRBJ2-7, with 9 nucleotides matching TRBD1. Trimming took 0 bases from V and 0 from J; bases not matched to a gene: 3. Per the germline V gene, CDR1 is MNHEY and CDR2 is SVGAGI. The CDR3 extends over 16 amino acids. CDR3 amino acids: CASSYSGTGYSYEQYF. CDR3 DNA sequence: TGTGCCAGCAGTTACTCCGGGACAGGGTACTCCTACGAGCAGTACTTC.

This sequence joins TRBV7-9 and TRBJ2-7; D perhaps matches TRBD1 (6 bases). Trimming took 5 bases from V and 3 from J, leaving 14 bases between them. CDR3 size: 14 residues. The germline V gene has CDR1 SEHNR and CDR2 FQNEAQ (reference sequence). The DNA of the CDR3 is TGTGCCAGCAGCCACAGGACAGATATCTACGAGCAGTACTTC. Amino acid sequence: CASSHRTDIYEQYF. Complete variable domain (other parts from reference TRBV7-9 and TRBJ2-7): DTGVSQNPRHKITKRGQNVTFRCDPISEHNRLYWYRQTLGQGPEFLTYFQNEAQLEKSRLLSDRFSAERPKGSFSTLEIQRTEQGDSAMYLCASSHRTDIYEQYFGPGTRLTVT.

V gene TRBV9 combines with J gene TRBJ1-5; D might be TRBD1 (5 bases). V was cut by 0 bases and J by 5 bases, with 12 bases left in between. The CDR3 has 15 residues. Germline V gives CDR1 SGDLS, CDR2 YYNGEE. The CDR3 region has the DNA TGTGCCAGCAGCGTAGGGGCAGGGATGTATCAGCCCCAGCATTTT. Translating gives CASSVGAGMYQPQHF.

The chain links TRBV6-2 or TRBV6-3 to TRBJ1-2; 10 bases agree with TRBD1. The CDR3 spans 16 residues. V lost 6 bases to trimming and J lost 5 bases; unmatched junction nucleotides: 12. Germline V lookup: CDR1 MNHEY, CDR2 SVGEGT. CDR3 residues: CASSGTGTGERYGYTF. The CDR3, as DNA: TGTGCCAGCAGCGGAACCGGGACAGGGGAGAGGTATGGCTACACCTTC.

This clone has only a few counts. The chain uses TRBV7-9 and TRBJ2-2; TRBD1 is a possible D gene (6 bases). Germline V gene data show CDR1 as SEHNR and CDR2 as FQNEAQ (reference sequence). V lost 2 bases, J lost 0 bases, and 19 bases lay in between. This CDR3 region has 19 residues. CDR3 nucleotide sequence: TGTGCCAGCAGCTTACCCCGACCGAACGGGACATCGAACACCGGGGAGCTGTTTTTT. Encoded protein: CASSLPRPNGTSNTGELFF.

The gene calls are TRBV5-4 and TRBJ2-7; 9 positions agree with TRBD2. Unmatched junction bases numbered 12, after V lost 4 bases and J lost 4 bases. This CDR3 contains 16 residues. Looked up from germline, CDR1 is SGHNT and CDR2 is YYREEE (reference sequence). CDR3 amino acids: CASSDGLARGVYEQYF. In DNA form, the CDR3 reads TGTGCCAGCAGCGACGGACTAGCGAGGGGAGTATACGAGCAGTACTTC.

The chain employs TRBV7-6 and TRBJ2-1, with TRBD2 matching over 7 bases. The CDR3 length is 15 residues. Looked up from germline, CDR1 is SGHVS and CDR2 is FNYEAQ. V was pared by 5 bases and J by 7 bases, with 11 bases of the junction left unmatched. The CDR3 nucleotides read TGTGCCAGCAGCGCCATGCGGAGCGGGATGAATGAGCAGTTCTTC. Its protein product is CASSAMRSGMNEQFF.

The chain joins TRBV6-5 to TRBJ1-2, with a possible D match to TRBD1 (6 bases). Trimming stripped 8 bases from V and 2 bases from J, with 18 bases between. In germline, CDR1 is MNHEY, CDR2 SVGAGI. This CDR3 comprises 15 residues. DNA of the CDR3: TGTGCCAGCTGGTCCGCAACAGGGTGGAACTATGGCTACACCTTC. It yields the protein CASWSATGWNYGYTF.

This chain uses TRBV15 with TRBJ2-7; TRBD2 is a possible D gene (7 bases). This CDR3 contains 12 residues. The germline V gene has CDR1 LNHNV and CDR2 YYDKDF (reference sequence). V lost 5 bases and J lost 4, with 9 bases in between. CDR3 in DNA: TGTGCCACCAGCGAGGGGGGGTACGAGCAGTACTTC. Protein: CATSEGGYEQYF.

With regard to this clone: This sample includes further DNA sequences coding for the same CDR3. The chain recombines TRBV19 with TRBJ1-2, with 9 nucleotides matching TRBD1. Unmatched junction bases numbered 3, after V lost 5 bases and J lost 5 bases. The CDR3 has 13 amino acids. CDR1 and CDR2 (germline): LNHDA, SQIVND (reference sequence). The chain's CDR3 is CASSGDRAYGYTF. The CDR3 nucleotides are TGTGCCAGTAGTGGGGACAGGGCGTATGGCTACACCTTC.

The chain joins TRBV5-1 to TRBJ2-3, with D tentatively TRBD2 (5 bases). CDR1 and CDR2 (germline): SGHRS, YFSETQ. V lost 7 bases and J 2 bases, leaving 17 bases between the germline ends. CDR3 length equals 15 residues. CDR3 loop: CASGLGSANTDTQYF. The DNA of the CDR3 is TGCGCCAGCGGGCTAGGGAGCGCCAACACAGATACGCAGTATTTT.

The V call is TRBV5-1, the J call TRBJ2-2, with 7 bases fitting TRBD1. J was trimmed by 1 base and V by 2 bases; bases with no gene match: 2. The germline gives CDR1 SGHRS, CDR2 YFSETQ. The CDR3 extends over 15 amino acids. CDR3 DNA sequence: TGCGCCAGCAGCTTCACAGGGGAGAACACCGGGGAGCTGTTTTTT. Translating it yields CASSFTGENTGELFF.

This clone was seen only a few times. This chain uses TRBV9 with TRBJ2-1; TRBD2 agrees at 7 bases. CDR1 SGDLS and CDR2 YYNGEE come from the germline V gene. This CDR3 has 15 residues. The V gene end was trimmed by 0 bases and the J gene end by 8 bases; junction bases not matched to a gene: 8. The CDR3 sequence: CASSVVGSGVDEQFF. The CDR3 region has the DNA TGTGCCAGCAGCGTAGTTGGAAGCGGGGTAGATGAGCAGTTCTTC.